A single sample gave rise to the 23 T cell receptor beta chains below, sequenced in a study of monozygotic twins with inflammatory bowel disease. TCRdb reprocessed the 5' RACE reads and stores each CDR3 protein as one record, lacking DNA. Its table records some 150,000 distinct CDR3 sequences. Sequencing was done on a sample of blood. These receptors originate from a human donor with ulcerative colitis or Crohn's disease, or a healthy co-twin of an affected twin (not recorded which).

The genes are TRBV7-9 and TRBJ2-1; TCRdb outputs TRBD2, but without DNA this stays unchecked. The CDR3 is 15 residues long. Germline V gene lookup returns CDR1 SEHNR and CDR2 FQNEAQ (reference sequence). CDR3 loop: CASSYRDLAGNEQFF. The full variable domain, in which reference TRBV7-9 and TRBJ2-1 provide the parts outside the CDR3, is DTGVSQNPRHKITKRGQNVTFRCDPISEHNRLYWYRQTLGQGPEFLTYFQNEAQLEKSRLLSDRFSAERPKGSFSTLEIQRTEQGDSAMYLCASSYRDLAGNEQFFGPGTRLTVL.

V usage is TRBV20-1 and J usage is TRBJ1-3; TCRdb's D call of TRBD1 is untestable without DNA. Germline V gene sequence: CDR1 DFQATT, CDR2 SNEGSKA (reference sequence). CDR3 length: 15 residues. The CDR3 sequence is CSARAPGASGNTIYF.

The genes are TRBV10-3 and TRBJ2-2. Germline loops: CDR1 ENHRY, CDR2 SYGVKD. This CDR3 contains 12 residues. CDR3 amino acids: CAISDNTGELFF.

The CDR3 loop reads CASSFDNSNSYEQYF. V and J are TRBV7-2 and TRBJ2-7. Germline V gene sequence: CDR1 SGHTA, CDR2 FQGNSA. The CDR3 extends over 15 amino acids.

J is TRBJ2-1 and V is TRBV7-2; there is no DNA to check the TCRdb D call of TRBD1. This CDR3 has 14 amino acids. From germline, CDR1 is SGHTA and CDR2 FQGNSA. The CDR3 is CASSFRRGQGEQFF. Full variable domain (rest looked up from reference TRBV7-2 and TRBJ2-1): GAGVSQSPSNKVTEKGKDVELRCDPISGHTALYWYRQSLGQGLEFLIYFQGNSAPDKSGLPSDRFSAERTGGSVSTLTIQRTQQEDSAVYLCASSFRRGQGEQFFGPGTRLTVL.

The chain has TRBV20-1 and TRBJ2-2; as DNA is missing, the TRBD2 call by TCRdb cannot be tested. The germline V gene encodes CDR1 DFQATT and CDR2 SNEGSKA (reference sequence). CDR3 length equals 14 residues. Here the CDR3 reads CSARALGNTGELFF.

The chain uses TRBV12-3 or TRBV12-4 and TRBJ2-2; without DNA, the TCRdb call of TRBD2 cannot be checked. The CDR3 is made up of 16 amino acids. CDR3 residues: CASSLILAGVGGELFF.

The J gene is TRBJ2-3, the V gene TRBV5-1; TCRdb proposes TRBD2, but this gene call is untestable without DNA. Germline assignment: CDR1 SGHRS and CDR2 YFSETQ. This CDR3 is built from 14 residues. CDR3 protein: CASSFGEYADTQYF.

This chain links TRBV10-3 with TRBJ2-7; lacking DNA, the TRBD1 call made by TCRdb goes unchecked. This CDR3 is 13 amino acids long. Germline V lookup: CDR1 ENHRY, CDR2 SYGVKD. CDR3 loop: CAIGSRGKDEQYF.

The chain joins TRBV25-1 to TRBJ1-1. The CDR3 spans 11 residues. Germline CDR1 is MGHDK and CDR2 is SYGVNS. The CDR3 loop reads CASSAGTEAFF. Full variable domain (outside the CDR3, taken from reference TRBV25-1 and TRBJ1-1): EADIYQTPRYLVIGTGKKITLECSQTMGHDKMYWYQQDPGMELHLIHYSYGVNSTEKGDLSSESTVSRIRTEHFPLTLESARPSHTSQYLCASSAGTEAFFGQGTRLTVV.

J is TRBJ2-3 and V is TRBV5-6; the TCRdb D gene call, TRBD2, has no DNA to confirm it. CDR1 is SGHDT and CDR2 is YYEEEE in the germline V gene. The length of the CDR3 is 16 residues. The CDR3 loop is CASSLGLAGDADTQYF.

V usage is TRBV12-3 or TRBV12-4 and J usage is TRBJ1-6. The CDR3 has 14 residues. The CDR3: CASTLGSSNSPLHF.

This chain links TRBV11-2 with TRBJ2-5; without DNA, the TCRdb call of TRBD2 cannot be checked. Germline-derived CDR1 and CDR2 are SGHAT and FQNNGV. The CDR3 loop spans 14 amino acids. The CDR3 here is CASRTGGLVETQYF.

The chain carries TRBV7-2 and TRBJ2-7. The CDR3 totals 14 residues. Per germline, CDR1 SGHTA and CDR2 FQGNSA. The CDR3 sequence: CASSPAADFYEQYF.

The chain uses TRBV5-1 and TRBJ1-2. The germline V gene encodes CDR1 SGHRS and CDR2 YFSETQ. This CDR3 is 15 amino acids long. The CDR3 region is CASSLARDTNYGYTF. Full variable domain (missing parts from reference TRBV5-1 and TRBJ1-2): KAGVTQTPRYLIKTRGQQVTLSCSPISGHRSVSWYQQTPGQGLQFLFEYFSETQRNKGNFPGRFSGRQFSNSRSEMNVSTLELGDSALYLCASSLARDTNYGYTFGSGTRLTVV.

The chain has TRBV28 and TRBJ2-1. CDR3 length: 12 amino acids. The germline gives CDR1 MDHEN, CDR2 SYDVKM. The CDR3 protein is CASSSPTNEQFF. Based on the CDR3 plus reference TRBV28 and TRBJ2-1, the full variable domain is DVKVTQSSRYLVKRTGEKVFLECVQDMDHENMFWYRQDPGLGLRLIYFSYDVKMKEKGDIPEGYSVSREKKERFSLILESASTNQTSMYLCASSSPTNEQFFGPGTRLTVL.

The J gene is TRBJ1-2, the V gene TRBV12-3 or TRBV12-4; TCRdb selects TRBD1, and the lack of DNA leaves this call unchecked. CDR3 length: 14 amino acids. The CDR3 sequence: CASNDRQGNYGYTF.

The chain joins TRBV5-6 to TRBJ2-2; TCRdb proposes TRBD1, but this gene call is untestable without DNA. Germline CDR1 is SGHDT and CDR2 is YYEEEE. This CDR3 comprises 15 residues. The CDR3 region is CASSFGTGITGELFF.

J is TRBJ2-1 and V is TRBV5-1; the TCRdb D gene call, TRBD2, has no DNA to confirm it. The CDR3 is made up of 14 amino acids. From germline, CDR1 is SGHRS and CDR2 YFSETQ. CDR3 protein: CASREREQYNEQFF.

V and J are TRBV3-1 and TRBJ2-5. The germline CDR1 and CDR2 sequences are LGHDT and YNNKEL (reference sequence). The CDR3 has 14 amino acids. The CDR3 here is CASSLSTVRETQYF.

The genes are TRBV18 and TRBJ1-1. This CDR3 has 13 amino acids. Germline-derived CDR1 and CDR2 are KGHSH and LQKENI. The CDR3 protein is CASSPQKNTEAFF.

This sequence joins TRBV7-2 and TRBJ2-2. The germline V gene encodes CDR1 SGHTA and CDR2 FQGNSA. This CDR3 contains 12 residues. CDR3 protein: CASNLRVGELFF.

J is TRBJ2-1 and V is TRBV5-1; TCRdb names TRBD1, which stays unverified in the absence of DNA. The V gene's germline CDR1 is SGHRS and CDR2 YFSETQ. CDR3 length equals 16 residues. CDR3 region: CASSLVGQFSYNEQFF.